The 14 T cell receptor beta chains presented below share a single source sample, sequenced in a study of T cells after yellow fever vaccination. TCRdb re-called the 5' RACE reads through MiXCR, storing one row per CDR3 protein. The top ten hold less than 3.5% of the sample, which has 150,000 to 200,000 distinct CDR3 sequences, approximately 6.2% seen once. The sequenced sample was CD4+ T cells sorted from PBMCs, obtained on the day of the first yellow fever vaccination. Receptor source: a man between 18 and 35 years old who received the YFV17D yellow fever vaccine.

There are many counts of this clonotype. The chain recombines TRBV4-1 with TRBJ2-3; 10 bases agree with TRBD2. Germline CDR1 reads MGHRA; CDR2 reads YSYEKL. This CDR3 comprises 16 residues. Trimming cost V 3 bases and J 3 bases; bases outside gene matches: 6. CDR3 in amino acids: CASSHVSSGGTDTQYF. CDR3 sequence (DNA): TGCGCCAGCAGCCATGTCTCTAGCGGGGGTACAGATACGCAGTATTTT.

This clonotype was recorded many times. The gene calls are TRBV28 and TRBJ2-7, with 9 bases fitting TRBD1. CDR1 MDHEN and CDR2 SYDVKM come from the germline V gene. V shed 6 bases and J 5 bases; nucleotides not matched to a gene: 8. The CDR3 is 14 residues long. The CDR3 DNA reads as TGTGCCAGCAGCGGAGGACAGGGGATTCACGAGCAGTACGTC. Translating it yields CASSGGQGIHEQYV.

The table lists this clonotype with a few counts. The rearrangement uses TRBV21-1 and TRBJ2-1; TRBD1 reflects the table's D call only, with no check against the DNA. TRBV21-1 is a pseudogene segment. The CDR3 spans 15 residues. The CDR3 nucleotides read TGTGCCAGCAGCACCAAGGACAGGGCGGCTGATGAGCAGTTCTTC. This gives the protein CASSTKDRAADEQFF.

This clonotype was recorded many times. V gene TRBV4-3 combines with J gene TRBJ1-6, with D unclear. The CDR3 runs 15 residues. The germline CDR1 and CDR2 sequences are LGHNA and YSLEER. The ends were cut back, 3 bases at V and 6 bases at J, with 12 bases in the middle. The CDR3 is CASSQAGVGNSPLHF. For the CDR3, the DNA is TGCGCCAGCAGCCAGGCTGGGGTGGGTAATTCACCCCTCCACTTT.

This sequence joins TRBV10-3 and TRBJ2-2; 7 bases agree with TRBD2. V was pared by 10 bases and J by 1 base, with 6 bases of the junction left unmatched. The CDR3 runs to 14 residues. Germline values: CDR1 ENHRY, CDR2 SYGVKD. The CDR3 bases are TGTGCCAGTACTAGCGAGATGAACACCGGGGAGCTGTTTTTT. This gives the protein CASTSEMNTGELFF.

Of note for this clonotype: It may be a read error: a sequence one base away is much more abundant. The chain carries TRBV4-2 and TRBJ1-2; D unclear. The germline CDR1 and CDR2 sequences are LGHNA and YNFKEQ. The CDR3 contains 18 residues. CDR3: CVSSQVIEAEQTGYGYTF. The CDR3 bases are TGTGTCAGCAGCCAAGTTATCGAGGCGGAACAGACGGGCTATGGCTACACCTTC.

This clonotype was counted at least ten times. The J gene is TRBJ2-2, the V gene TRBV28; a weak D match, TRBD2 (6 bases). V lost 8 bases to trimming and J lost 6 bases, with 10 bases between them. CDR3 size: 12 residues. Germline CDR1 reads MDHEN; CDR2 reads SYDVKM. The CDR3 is CASGGEPGELFF. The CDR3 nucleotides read TGTGCCAGCGGAGGGGAGCCCGGGGAGCTGTTTTTT.

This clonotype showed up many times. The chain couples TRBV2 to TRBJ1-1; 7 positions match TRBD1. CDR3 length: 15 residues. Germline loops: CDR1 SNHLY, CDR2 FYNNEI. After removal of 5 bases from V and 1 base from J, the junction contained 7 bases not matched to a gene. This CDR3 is CASSPPGQQNTEAFF. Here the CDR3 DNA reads TGTGCCAGCAGTCCTCCGGGACAGCAGAACACTGAAGCTTTCTTT.

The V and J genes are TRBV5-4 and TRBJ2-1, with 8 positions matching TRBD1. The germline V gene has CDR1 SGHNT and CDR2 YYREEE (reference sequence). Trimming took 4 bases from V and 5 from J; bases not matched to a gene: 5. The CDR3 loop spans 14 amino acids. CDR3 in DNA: TGTGCCAGCAGCCCAGCGACAGGGGACAATGAGCAGTTCTTC. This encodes CASSPATGDNEQFF.

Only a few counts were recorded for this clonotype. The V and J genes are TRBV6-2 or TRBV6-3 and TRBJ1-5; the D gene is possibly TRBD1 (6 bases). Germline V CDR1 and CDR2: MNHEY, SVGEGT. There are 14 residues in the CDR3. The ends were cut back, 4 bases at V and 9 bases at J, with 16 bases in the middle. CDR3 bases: TGTGCCAGCAGTTCCTTAAGGGGGATCCGGCCCCAGCATTTT. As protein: CASSSLRGIRPQHF.

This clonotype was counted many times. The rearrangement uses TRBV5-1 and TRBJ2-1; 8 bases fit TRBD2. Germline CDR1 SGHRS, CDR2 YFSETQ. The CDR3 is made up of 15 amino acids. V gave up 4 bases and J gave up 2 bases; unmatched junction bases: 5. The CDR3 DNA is TGCGCCAGCAGCGAGAGTAGCGGGGCCTACAATGAGCAGTTCTTC. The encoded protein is CASSESSGAYNEQFF. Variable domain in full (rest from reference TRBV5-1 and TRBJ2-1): KAGVTQTPRYLIKTRGQQVTLSCSPISGHRSVSWYQQTPGQGLQFLFEYFSETQRNKGNFPGRFSGRQFSNSRSEMNVSTLELGDSALYLCASSESSGAYNEQFFGPGTRLTVL.

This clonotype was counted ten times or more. CDR3 coding DNA: TGTGCCAGCAGCCAAGTGCTTGAACTAGCGGGGCTCGATACGCAGTATTTT. This gives the protein CASSQVLELAGLDTQYF. The chain couples TRBV3-1 to TRBJ2-3; 10 positions match TRBD2. Germline V gene sequence: CDR1 LGHDT, CDR2 YNNKEL (reference sequence). J was trimmed by 6 bases and V by 1 base; bases with no gene match: 10. CDR3 length equals 17 residues.

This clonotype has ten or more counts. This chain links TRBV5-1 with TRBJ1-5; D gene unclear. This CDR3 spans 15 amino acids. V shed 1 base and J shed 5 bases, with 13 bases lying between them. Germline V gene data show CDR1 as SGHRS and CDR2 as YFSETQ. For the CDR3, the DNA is TGCGCCAGCAGCTTGTTCGGCATGAAGGATCAGCCCCAGCATTTT. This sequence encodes CASSLFGMKDQPQHF.

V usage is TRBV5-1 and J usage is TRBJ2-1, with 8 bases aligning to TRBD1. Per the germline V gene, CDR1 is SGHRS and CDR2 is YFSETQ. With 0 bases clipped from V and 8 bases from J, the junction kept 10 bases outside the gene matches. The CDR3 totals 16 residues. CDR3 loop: CASSLVNGQGFDEQFF. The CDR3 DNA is TGCGCCAGCAGCTTGGTTAACGGACAGGGCTTCGATGAGCAGTTCTTC.